This passage covers 22 T cell receptor beta chains from one sample sequenced in a study of vaccination effects on CD4 cells after COVID-19. These receptors have no known antigen. Generated by immunoSEQ multiplex PCR, the TCRdb table keeps only in-frame clones and is missing some. The sample carries 20,000 to 25,000 clones, 65% to 70% recorded once. Under the ViraFEST assay, PBMC were stimulated with viral peptide pools so that antigen-specific CD4+ T cells expanded. Sequencing was performed afterwards. Having been cultured for less than 12 days, the cells underwent CD4+ T cell isolation. Recipients of the vaccine had no prior SARS-CoV-2 infection and negative nucleocapsid antibodies. The sample consisted of CD4+ T cells from PBMCs cultured with HCoV-NL63 spike peptides, taken before COVID-19 vaccination. The receptors were gathered from a human donor who received a COVID-19 vaccine.

Only a few counts were recorded for this clone. The genes are TRBV7-4 and TRBJ1-4, with TRBD1 identical over 7 bases. V dropped 3 bases and J dropped 0; count of bases not matched to a gene: 7. Germline assignment: CDR1 SGHVT and CDR2 SQSDAQ. CDR3 length: 17 residues. The CDR3 sequence is CASSLPRQGTTNEKLFF. The DNA of the CDR3 is TGTGCCAGCAGCTTGCCCCGACAGGGCACAACTAATGAAAAACTGTTTTTT.

The chain couples TRBV14 to TRBJ2-4, with unresolved D. CDR1 and CDR2 (germline): SGHDN, FVKESK. CDR3 length equals 13 residues. Trimming removed 1 base from V and 10 bases from J, with 11 bases in between. The DNA for the CDR3 is TGTGCCAGCAGCCAAGCTCTGGCTTCTATTCAGTACTTC. Translating it yields CASSQALASIQYF.

The DNA of the CDR3 is TGTGCCAGCAGGGGGACTAGCGATGAGCAGTTCTTC. It translates to CASRGTSDEQFF. V usage is TRBV7-7 and J usage is TRBJ2-1, with TRBD2 matching over 10 bases. The V and J ends lost 6 bases and 8 bases, in that order; junction bases with no gene match: 1. The germline gives CDR1 SSHAT, CDR2 FNYEAQ (reference sequence). The CDR3 is made up of 12 amino acids.

The V and J genes are TRBV6-5 and TRBJ1-6; D might be TRBD1 (5 bases). V lost 5 bases, J lost 6 bases, and 14 bases lay in between. Germline CDR1 reads MNHEY; CDR2 reads SVGAGI. The CDR3 is 15 residues long. Written as DNA, the CDR3 is TGTGCCAGCAGTCGTCCAGGGACTGGTAATTCACCCCTCCACTTT. This gives the protein CASSRPGTGNSPLHF.

The chain joins TRBV5-4 to TRBJ2-7; 10 bases are shared with TRBD1. Germline lookup yields CDR1 SGHNT and CDR2 YYREEE (reference sequence). The V segment lost 3 bases and the J segment 3 bases; nucleotides outside the gene matches: 3. CDR3 length: 14 residues. The CDR3 DNA is TGTGCCAGCAGCTCCGGGACAGGGGACTACGAGCAGTACTTC. Protein product: CASSSGTGDYEQYF.

The chain joins TRBV5-6 to TRBJ1-5, with unresolved D. Trimming took 1 base from V and 5 from J, leaving 22 bases between them. CDR3 size: 18 residues. CDR1 SGHDT and CDR2 YYEEEE come from the germline V gene. The CDR3 reads CASSLTKHEVGSYQPQHF. CDR3 in DNA: TGTGCCAGCAGCTTGACCAAACACGAAGTTGGGTCTTATCAGCCCCAGCATTTT.

The chain is built from TRBV10-3 and TRBJ1-5; TRBD1 matches at 12 bases. This CDR3 is 18 amino acids long. Germline V gene sequence: CDR1 ENHRY, CDR2 SYGVKD. V lost 2 bases to trimming and J lost 7 bases; unmatched junction nucleotides: 12. DNA of the CDR3: TGTGCCATCAGTGAGATGCTCCCGGGACAGGGGGCCGGGCAGCCCCAGCATTTT. Translation: CAISEMLPGQGAGQPQHF.

In this sample, this clone turned up once. The rearrangement joins TRBV10-2 to TRBJ1-1; 8 bases are a match to TRBD1. V was pared by 6 bases and J by 2 bases, with 5 bases of the junction left unmatched. Germline V gene sequence: CDR1 WSHSY, CDR2 SAAADI. The CDR3 has 14 residues. Written as DNA, the CDR3 is TGCGCCAGCAGGGGGACAGGTACCAACACTGAAGCTTTCTTT. This sequence encodes CASRGTGTNTEAFF.

J is TRBJ2-1 and V is TRBV12-3 or TRBV12-4, with a tentative D call TRBD2 (6 bases). V lost 3 bases, J lost 7 bases, and 7 bases lay in between. The CDR3 has 12 amino acids. As DNA, the CDR3 is TGTGCCAGCAGTTTTGCGGGGAATGAGCAGTTCTTC. This sequence encodes CASSFAGNEQFF.

This rearrangement joins TRBV18 to TRBJ1-1; no clear D gene. Looked up from germline, CDR1 is KGHSH and CDR2 is LQKENI. The CDR3 loop spans 14 amino acids. The V and J ends lost 1 base and 0 bases respectively, with 6 bases between them. DNA of the CDR3: TGTGCCAGCTCACCACAGGTCCTGAACACTGAAGCTTTCTTT. Residues: CASSPQVLNTEAFF.

V is TRBV6-6 and J is TRBJ2-2; TRBD1 is a possible D gene (6 bases). The CDR3 contains 14 residues. The germline V gene has CDR1 MNHNY and CDR2 SVGAGI (reference sequence). Trimming stripped 2 bases from V and 4 bases from J, with 8 bases between. CDR3 nucleotide sequence: TGTGCCAGCAGTTACGGACAGTCCACCGGGGAGCTGTTTTTT. Amino acids: CASSYGQSTGELFF.

In its sample, this clone was seen a few times. The chain recombines TRBV6-5 with TRBJ2-7; 7 bases match TRBD1. V gave up 6 bases and J gave up 2 bases; unmatched junction bases: 4. The V gene's germline CDR1 is MNHEY and CDR2 SVGAGI. The CDR3 totals 13 residues. The DNA of the CDR3 is TGTGCCAGCAGGCCCACAGGGGCCTACGAGCAGTACTTC. This translates into CASRPTGAYEQYF.

CDR3 sequence reads: CASSYGGQGLVWDTEAFF. The CDR3 DNA sequence: TGTGCCAGCAGCTATGGGGGACAAGGCTTGGTTTGGGACACTGAAGCTTTCTTT. The rearrangement uses TRBV21-1 and TRBJ1-1; the tabulated D call, TRBD1, remains unverified against the DNA. TRBV21-1 is labeled a pseudogene. CDR3 size: 18 residues.

In this sample, this clone turned up a few times. The chain is built from TRBV6-1 and TRBJ1-5, with D unresolved. The V and J ends lost 2 bases and 4 bases respectively, with 9 bases between them. The CDR3 is 14 residues long. Germline CDR1 reads MNHNS; CDR2 reads SASEGT. For the CDR3, the DNA is TGTGCCAGCAGTGAAAATCTTGGGAATCAGCCCCAGCATTTT. Residues: CASSENLGNQPQHF.

This clone was counted only a few times. The chain has TRBV11-2 and TRBJ2-7; the match to TRBD2 covers 10 bases. This CDR3 has 15 amino acids. Germline trimming cut 5 bases from V and 2 bases from J; bases unmatched to any gene: 6. Germline V gives CDR1 SGHAT, CDR2 FQNNGV. Here the CDR3 reads CASSRAGGLAYEQYF. In DNA form, the CDR3 reads TGTGCCAGCAGCCGAGCGGGGGGGCTTGCCTACGAGCAGTACTTC.

In this sample, this clone turned up once. The chain recombines TRBV5-1 with TRBJ1-2; D is possibly TRBD1 (5 bases). The ends were cut back, 0 bases at V and 4 bases at J, with 13 bases in the middle. The CDR3 contains 15 residues. CDR1 is SGHRS, CDR2 YFSETQ, per germline. This CDR3 is CASSLATGALYGYTF. The CDR3 region has the DNA TGCGCCAGCAGCTTGGCTACCGGGGCTCTCTATGGCTACACCTTC. The variable domain in full, with the rest retrieved from reference TRBV5-1 and TRBJ1-2, is KAGVTQTPRYLIKTRGQQVTLSCSPISGHRSVSWYQQTPGQGLQFLFEYFSETQRNKGNFPGRFSGRQFSNSRSEMNVSTLELGDSALYLCASSLATGALYGYTFGSGTRLTVV.

J is TRBJ1-6 and V is TRBV6-5, with 9 bases that match TRBD1. The CDR3 loop spans 13 amino acids. V lost 7 bases, J lost 8 bases, and 3 bases stayed unmatched. Germline loops: CDR1 MNHEY, CDR2 SVGAGI. The CDR3: CASKTGGYSPLHF. CDR3 bases: TGTGCCAGCAAGACAGGGGGGTATTCACCCCTCCACTTT.

This clone came up once. The rearrangement uses TRBV19 and TRBJ2-5, with D possibly TRBD2 on 5 matching bases. Germline CDR1 LNHDA, CDR2 SQIVND (reference sequence). Trimming took 7 bases from V and 7 from J, leaving 13 bases between them. The CDR3 is 12 amino acids. CDR3 region: CASNGESGTQYF. In DNA form, the CDR3 reads TGTGCCAGTAACGGGGAATCGGGGACCCAGTACTTC.

This chain links TRBV6-4 with TRBJ1-2; D is unresolved. V was cut by 6 bases and J by 8 bases, with 16 bases left in between. Germline V CDR1 and CDR2: MRHNA, SNTAGT. The CDR3 totals 13 residues. The CDR3 sequence: CASRNPLAGGYTF. Written as DNA, the CDR3 is TGTGCCAGCAGAAACCCGCTTGCGGGGGGCTACACCTTC.

The V and J genes are TRBV29-1 and TRBJ1-2; perhaps TRBD1 as D (5 bases). Trimming took 3 bases from V and 4 from J, leaving 12 bases between them. The CDR3 covers 13 residues. Germline V CDR1 and CDR2: SQVTM, ANQGSEA. The CDR3 nucleotides are TGCAGCGTTGATGTAGGGGTCGGCTATGGCTACACCTTC. Translation: CSVDVGVGYGYTF.

The chain has TRBV6-5 and TRBJ1-2; TRBD1 is a possible D gene (5 bases). CDR1 is MNHEY and CDR2 is SVGAGI in the germline V gene. This CDR3 comprises 13 residues. V lost 6 bases and J lost 8, with 16 bases in between. The CDR3 nucleotides read TGTGCCAGCAGCCCCGGGGGGGTGCACGGCTACACCTTC. It encodes CASSPGGVHGYTF.

This sequence joins TRBV15 and TRBJ1-2; the D gene is possibly TRBD1 (6 bases). Germline CDR1 and CDR2: LNHNV and YYDKDF (reference sequence). The CDR3 length is 13 residues. V lost 2 bases to trimming and J lost 7 bases, with 11 bases between them. CDR3 bases: TGTGCCACCAGCAGAAATACAGGGTCTGGCTACACCTTC. It yields the protein CATSRNTGSGYTF.